The 21 T cell receptor beta chains reported below all come from one sample, sequenced in a study of T-cell memory formation after mild COVID-19. MiXCR, applied by TCRdb to the 5' RACE reads, yields one record per CDR3 protein. The sample shows about 290,000 distinct CDR3 sequences, about a sixth of them seen only once. The sequenced sample consisted of PBMCs or a T cell subset sorted from them (not recorded which). These receptor sequences come from a man between 18 and 29 years old who had mild COVID-19 (a few samples of this study predate the infection). Cell type and time point are not known.

In its sample, this clonotype was seen a few times. The chain employs TRBV15 and TRBJ2-2; the D gene is possibly TRBD1 (6 bases). The V gene's germline CDR1 is LNHNV and CDR2 YYDKDF (reference sequence). CDR3 length: 13 amino acids. Trimming cost V 9 bases and J 5 bases, with 13 bases left between them. The CDR3 protein is CATRTGNTGELFF. In DNA, the CDR3 is TGTGCCACACGAACAGGGAATACCGGGGAGCTGTTTTTT.

The chain employs TRBV12-3 or TRBV12-4 and TRBJ1-2; D gene ambiguous. V lost 3 bases and J lost 4, with 12 bases in between. This CDR3 comprises 14 residues. CDR3 DNA sequence: TGTGCCAGCAGTTTGGGTTGGGGTTCCTATGGCTACACCTTC. It specifies CASSLGWGSYGYTF.

This clonotype was detected only a few times. The rearrangement links TRBV7-9 to TRBJ1-1, with D perhaps TRBD1 (6 bases). Germline-derived CDR1 and CDR2 are SEHNR and FQNEAQ (reference sequence). This CDR3 region has 14 residues. V gave up 5 bases and J gave up 4 bases, with 14 bases separating them. The CDR3 reads CASSKGGLGTEAFF. CDR3 DNA sequence: TGTGCCAGCAGCAAAGGGGGGTTGGGCACTGAAGCTTTCTTT.

The V and J genes are TRBV7-7 and TRBJ2-1; 13 nucleotides align to TRBD2. V was pared by 5 bases and J by 7 bases, with 5 bases of the junction left unmatched. Germline CDR1 reads SSHAT; CDR2 reads FNYEAQ (reference sequence). This CDR3 region has 15 residues. The CDR3 nucleotides read TGTGCCAGCAGCCCCGGGACTAGCGGGGTGAATGAGCAGTTCTTC. Its protein product is CASSPGTSGVNEQFF.

V and J are TRBV4-1 and TRBJ2-3; D possibly corresponds to TRBD2 (6 bases). Germline CDR1 reads MGHRA; CDR2 reads YSYEKL. This CDR3 has 14 amino acids. The V and J ends lost 4 bases and 2 bases respectively, with 10 bases between them. For the CDR3, the DNA is TGCGCCAGCAGCCGCCGGGAGAACACAGATACGCAGTATTTT. Protein: CASSRRENTDTQYF.

This clonotype has more than one count but fewer than ten. The chain couples TRBV6-1 to TRBJ1-5; 7 bases match TRBD1. The CDR3 has 14 amino acids. CDR1 is MNHNS, CDR2 SASEGT, per germline. V shed 8 bases, J shed 6 bases, and the junction held 10 bases outside the gene matches. CDR3 bases: TGTGCCAGCCAGTTGGGACAGATTTTTCAGCCCCAGCATTTT. As protein: CASQLGQIFQPQHF.

This clonotype was found a few times. The chain links TRBV2 to TRBJ2-5, with 10 bases fitting TRBD2. This CDR3 has 15 residues. Germline V CDR1 and CDR2: SNHLY, FYNNEI. Trimming took 4 bases from V and 3 from J; bases not matched to a gene: 5. The DNA of the CDR3 is TGTGCCAGCAGTGGTAGGACTAGCGGCGAAGAGACCCAGTACTTC. It codes for CASSGRTSGEETQYF.

This clonotype showed up many times. This chain uses TRBV7-3 with TRBJ1-4; no firm D call. The CDR3 runs to 14 residues. Trimming took off 0 bases at V and 12 bases at J, with 14 bases between the two ends. Germline V gene data show CDR1 as SGHTA and CDR2 as FQGTGA. CDR3 in DNA: TGTGCCAGCAGCTTAACTTCGGGAGGGAGTGAACTGTTTTTT. Translated, it gives CASSLTSGGSELFF. Full variable domain (remainder filled in from reference TRBV7-3 and TRBJ1-4): GAGVSQTPSNKVTEKGKYVELRCDPISGHTALYWYRQSLGQGPEFLIYFQGTGAADDSGLPNDRFFAVRPEGSVSTLKIQRTERGDSAVYLCASSLTSGGSELFFGSGTQLSVL.

This clonotype was counted ten times or more. V usage is TRBV5-1 and J usage is TRBJ2-5, with a weak D call TRBD1 (6 bases). CDR1 is SGHRS and CDR2 is YFSETQ in the germline V gene. V was cut by 0 bases and J by 4 bases, with 16 bases left in between. This CDR3 is 16 amino acids long. The CDR3 sequence: CASSLGARQAVETQYF. DNA of the CDR3: TGCGCCAGCAGCTTGGGGGCACGACAGGCCGTAGAGACCCAGTACTTC.

This clonotype was observed a few times. This sequence joins TRBV11-2 and TRBJ2-2; D may be TRBD2 (6 bases). Trimming took off 1 base at V and 3 bases at J, with 9 bases between the two ends. The CDR3 length is 15 residues. Germline V gives CDR1 SGHAT, CDR2 FQNNGV. CDR3 bases: TGTGCCAGCAGCTTAGGCGCTAGCGACACCGGGGAGCTGTTTTTT. This sequence encodes CASSLGASDTGELFF.

This clonotype was observed a few times. V is TRBV4-1 and J is TRBJ2-5; 9 bases map to TRBD2. After removal of 6 bases from V and 5 bases from J, the junction contained 4 bases not matched to a gene. The CDR3 is 13 residues long. Germline CDR1 MGHRA, CDR2 YSYEKL. As DNA, the CDR3 is TGCGCCAGCAGGGGGACTAGCAGGGAGACCCAGTACTTC. Encoded protein: CASRGTSRETQYF.

The rearrangement links TRBV5-8 to TRBJ2-3, with D hard to call. Per germline, CDR1 SGHTS and CDR2 YDEGEE. Trimming cost V 4 bases and J 3 bases, with 12 bases left between them. CDR3 length: 14 residues. The CDR3 spells CASSRRQGTDTQYF. As DNA, the CDR3 is TGTGCCAGCAGCCGACGCCAAGGGACAGATACGCAGTATTTT.

J is TRBJ2-1 and V is TRBV29-1; 10 nucleotides match TRBD2. CDR1 SQVTM and CDR2 ANQGSEA come from the germline V gene. J gave up 9 bases and V 1 base, and 6 bases lay outside the gene matches. The CDR3 covers 14 residues. CDR3 protein: CSVEGLAGDPEQFF. CDR3 in DNA: TGCAGCGTTGAAGGGCTAGCGGGGGATCCTGAGCAGTTCTTC.

The chain has TRBV7-2 and TRBJ2-3; 10 bases align to TRBD1. With V trimmed by 5 bases and J by 7 bases, 15 bases remained unmatched. This CDR3 is built from 17 residues. Germline CDR1 SGHTA, CDR2 FQGNSA. The CDR3 DNA is TGTGCCAGCAGCCCCCTCCCGGGACAGGGGCCAGCATATACGCAGTATTTT. Protein product: CASSPLPGQGPAYTQYF.

The genes are TRBV11-2 and TRBJ2-3; TRBD2 aligns across 7 bases. Germline CDR1 SGHAT, CDR2 FQNNGV. The CDR3 runs 20 residues. After removal of 0 bases from V and 4 bases from J, the junction contained 19 bases not matched to a gene. CDR3 region: CASSLELPGLSTPHPDTQYF. Here the CDR3 DNA reads TGTGCCAGCAGCTTAGAGCTACCGGGACTAAGTACCCCTCACCCAGATACGCAGTATTTT.

In its sample, this clonotype was seen a few times. The chain links TRBV11-2 to TRBJ2-2; 12 bases match TRBD2. The length of the CDR3 is 17 residues. J gave up 5 bases and V 1 base, and 5 bases lay outside the gene matches. Germline CDR1 is SGHAT and CDR2 is FQNNGV. This chain's CDR3 is CASSLATTSGGTGELFF. The CDR3 DNA reads as TGTGCCAGCAGCTTAGCGACAACTAGCGGGGGGACCGGGGAGCTGTTTTTT.

Only a few counts were recorded for this clonotype. The chain combines TRBV6-5 with TRBJ2-5; no reliable D call. V was cut by 0 bases and J by 0 bases, with 11 bases left in between. This CDR3 contains 16 residues. Germline CDR1 MNHEY, CDR2 SVGAGI. CDR3 region: CASSYSYGRHQETQYF. CDR3 coding DNA: TGTGCCAGCAGTTACTCGTACGGGCGGCACCAAGAGACCCAGTACTTC.

This clonotype has a handful of counts. The chain couples TRBV18 to TRBJ2-3; TRBD1 matches 7 bases. This CDR3 is 15 amino acids long. CDR1 KGHSH and CDR2 LQKENI come from the germline V gene. V was pared by 4 bases and J by 8 bases, with 12 bases of the junction left unmatched. DNA of the CDR3: TGTGCCAGCTCACTACTGACAGGGCCGGGGAGTACGCAGTATTTT. Its protein is CASSLLTGPGSTQYF.

A few counts support this clonotype. The gene calls are TRBV6-6 and TRBJ2-7, with D possibly TRBD2 on 7 matching bases. Trimming removed 7 bases at V and 6 bases at J, with 16 bases between. Germline V gives CDR1 MNHNY, CDR2 SVGAGI (reference sequence). The CDR3 sequence is 13 residues long. The CDR3 DNA reads as TGTGCCAGCATGGTGGGGGCGGGGGTCGAGCAGTACGTC. It specifies CASMVGAGVEQYV.

V and J are TRBV29-1 and TRBJ2-2; 11 bases agree with TRBD1. Germline-derived CDR1 and CDR2 are SQVTM and ANQGSEA. V shed 4 bases and J 4 bases; nucleotides not matched to a gene: 5. The CDR3 covers 15 residues. The CDR3 bases are TGCAGCGTTGGGACAGGGGGCGTAGGCACCGGGGAGCTGTTTTTT. This encodes CSVGTGGVGTGELFF.

This clonotype was observed a few times. In nucleotides, the CDR3 is TGTGCCACCAGTGACCCCATGGGACGCCGGGGTCGGGAGACCCAGTACTTC. It codes for CATSDPMGRRGRETQYF. V and J are TRBV24-1 and TRBJ2-5; D could derive from TRBD1 or TRBD2 (5 bases each). Germline assignment: CDR1 KGHDR and CDR2 SFDVKD. V was trimmed by 4 bases and J by 5 bases, leaving 22 bases between them. The length of the CDR3 is 17 residues.